A selection of T cell receptor beta chains follows, all from one sample in a study of shared clonotypes between healthy human individuals. Repertoires were generated with immunoSEQ multiplex PCR, while TCRdb's copy carries only in-frame clones and drops some. Here the sample spans about 680,000 clones, 55% to 75% being singletons. The sequencing input was memory CD4+ T cells sorted from blood. These receptors were collected from a woman aged 30 to 39 in good health. CDR3s include the opening cysteine and the closing phenylalanine or tryptophan. A D gene is named only where the DNA matches it firmly. Only some rows state a clone size, as once, few, many or a class for expanded clones.

D: TRBD2
size: -
J: TRBJ2-2
V: TRBV5-5
DNA: TGTGCCAGCAGCTTCACTAGCGGGAGCACCGGGGAGCTGTTTTTT
CDR3: CASSFTSGSTGELFF

D: TRBD2
size: -
J: TRBJ2-7
V: TRBV18
DNA: TGTGCCAGCTCACCAGGGACTAGCGGTTACGAGCAGTACTTC
CDR3: CASSPGTSGYEQYF

D: -
size: -
J: TRBJ2-1
V: TRBV7-3
DNA: TGTGCCAGCAGCTTAAGTAGGGGCAGCTACAATGAGCAGTTCTTC
CDR3: CASSLSRGSYNEQFF

D: -
size: -
J: TRBJ2-3
V: TRBV30
DNA: TGTGCCTGGAGTAATTCAGATACGCAGTATTTT
CDR3: CAWSNSDTQYF

D: TRBD2
size: -
J: TRBJ2-3
V: TRBV7-2
DNA: TGTGCCAGCAGCCAAGTTTTAGCGGGAGTTGCAGCAGATACGCAGTATTTT
CDR3: CASSQVLAGVAADTQYF

D: -
size: few
J: TRBJ1-1
V: TRBV28
DNA: TGTGCCAGCAGTTCCCCCTCGATGAACACTGAAGCTTTCTTT
CDR3: CASSSPSMNTEAFF

D: -
size: -
J: TRBJ1-2
V: TRBV6-6
DNA: TGTGCCAGCAGACCCCAGGGTGGTTATGGCTACACCTTC
CDR3: CASRPQGGYGYTF

D: -
size: -
J: TRBJ2-1
V: TRBV10-2
DNA: TGCGCCAGCAGTGAGGGGCTCAGGGGAGGGTCTGAGCAGTTCTTC
CDR3: CASSEGLRGGSEQFF

D: -
size: -
J: TRBJ2-7
V: TRBV29-1
DNA: TGCAGCGCTGCCTACACCGGGGAGCAGTACTTC
CDR3: CSAAYTGEQYF

D: -
size: -
J: TRBJ1-1
V: TRBV30
DNA: TGTGCCTGGACCCCAGGGCGCGGTGAAGCTTTCTTT
CDR3: CAWTPGRGEAFF

D: -
size: -
J: TRBJ2-3
V: TRBV6-1
DNA: TGTGCCAGCAGTTCCCATTCAGGGGACGCAGATACGCAGTATTTT
CDR3: CASSSHSGDADTQYF

D: TRBD1
size: -
J: TRBJ1-2
V: TRBV28
DNA: TGTGCCAGCAGTCCGGTGGACAGGGGGCATGGCTACACCTTC
CDR3: CASSPVDRGHGYTF

D: -
size: -
J: TRBJ2-2
V: TRBV19
DNA: TGTGCCAGTAGTATAGTAGCAGCGAACACCGGGGAGCTGTTTTTT
CDR3: CASSIVAANTGELFF

D: -
size: -
J: TRBJ2-1
V: TRBV5-1
DNA: TGCGCCAGCAGCCCGGGGCCACGCGAAACTAGGACTCAGCAGTTCTTC
CDR3: CASSPGPRETRTQQFF

D: TRBD2
size: -
J: TRBJ2-3
V: TRBV27
DNA: TGTGCCAGCAGTCCCGGACTAGCGAAGGATACGCAGTATTTT
CDR3: CASSPGLAKDTQYF

D: -
size: -
J: TRBJ1-5
V: TRBV6-6
DNA: TGTGCCAGCAGTTACGAGTGGAGACAGCCCCAGCATTTT
CDR3: CASSYEWRQPQHF

D: TRBD2
size: -
J: TRBJ2-1
V: TRBV10-3
DNA: TGTGCCATCAGACCCAGGACAGCGGGAGAGAATAATGAGCAGTTCTTC
CDR3: CAIRPRTAGENNEQFF

D: TRBD1
size: -
J: TRBJ1-5
V: TRBV7-8
DNA: TGTGCCAGCAGCTCCCTACTCCGGGACAGGGGCCCCTCCGGGCAGCCCCAGCATTTT
CDR3: CASSSLLRDRGPSGQPQHF

D: -
size: few
J: TRBJ1-5
V: TRBV28
DNA: TGTGCCAGCAGTCCGAAGGGGACACATGTTAATCAGCCCCAGCATTTT
CDR3: CASSPKGTHVNQPQHF

D: -
size: -
J: TRBJ2-7
V: TRBV2
DNA: TGTGCCAGCAACCCGGACTACTCCTACGAGCAGTACTTC
CDR3: CASNPDYSYEQYF

D: TRBD1
size: -
J: TRBJ2-2
V: TRBV11-3
DNA: TGTGCCAGCGGGACAGGGAACACCGGGGAGCTGTTTTTT
CDR3: CASGTGNTGELFF

D: TRBD1
size: -
J: TRBJ1-5
V: TRBV7-8
DNA: TGTGCCAGCAGCTTACGGGGACAGGGGTCAGGTCAGCCCCAGCATTTT
CDR3: CASSLRGQGSGQPQHF

D: TRBD1
size: once
J: TRBJ2-1
V: TRBV25-1
DNA: TGTGCCAGCAGTGAACAGGACAGGGCGGGTGAGCAGTTCTTC
CDR3: CASSEQDRAGEQFF

D: -
size: -
J: TRBJ2-5
V: TRBV10-2
DNA: TGCGCCAGCAGTGATGATCGGGCTACTATGGAGACCCAGTACTTC
CDR3: CASSDDRATMETQYF

D: -
size: -
J: TRBJ2-1
V: TRBV27
DNA: TGTGCCAGCAGGGTCTGGACCAATGAGCAGTTCTTC
CDR3: CASRVWTNEQFF

D: TRBD1
size: -
J: TRBJ1-2
V: TRBV11-2
DNA: TGTGCCAGCAGCTTAGTGCCAGGGGGGAACTATGGCTACACCTTC
CDR3: CASSLVPGGNYGYTF

D: TRBD2
size: -
J: TRBJ2-1
V: TRBV13
DNA: TGTGCCAGCAGCTTAGGCCTAGCTAGCGGCAATGAGCAGTTCTTC
CDR3: CASSLGLASGNEQFF

D: -
size: -
J: TRBJ1-5
V: TRBV7-8
DNA: TGTGCCAGCAGCTCAAAGACAGGCTTATATAGCAATCAGCCCCAGCATTTT
CDR3: CASSSKTGLYSNQPQHF

D: -
size: -
J: TRBJ1-5
V: TRBV7-7
DNA: TGTGCCAGCAGCTCCCGGCGTGGGGAGCCCCAGCATTTT
CDR3: CASSSRRGEPQHF

D: -
size: -
J: TRBJ2-1
V: TRBV7-8
DNA: TGTGCCAGCCGCGGGGGCGGAGACCCTTACGGTGAGCAGTTCTTC
CDR3: CASRGGGDPYGEQFF

D: TRBD2
size: -
J: TRBJ2-3
V: TRBV29-1
DNA: TGCAGCGTTGTAGAACTAGCGGGCGGGAATACGCAGTATTTT
CDR3: CSVVELAGGNTQYF

D: -
size: -
J: TRBJ2-1
V: TRBV11-3
DNA: TGTGCCAGCAGCGGTGCTAGCAAGAATGAGCAGTTCTTC
CDR3: CASSGASKNEQFF

D: TRBD2
size: -
J: TRBJ2-1
V: TRBV25-1
DNA: TGTGCCAGCAGTGAATGGGGACTAGCGGGAGCAGGCGAGCAGTTCTTC
CDR3: CASSEWGLAGAGEQFF

D: -
size: -
J: TRBJ2-7
V: TRBV5-1
DNA: TGCGCCAGCAGCTTACTAGACTCCTACGAGCAGTACTTC
CDR3: CASSLLDSYEQYF

D: -
size: few
J: TRBJ1-3
V: TRBV19
DNA: TGTGCCAGTAGTATAGCCGGGAGCTCTGGAAACACCATATATTTT
CDR3: CASSIAGSSGNTIYF

D: -
size: -
J: TRBJ2-3
V: TRBV5-4
DNA: TGTGCCAGCAGCTTCGAGGGTGCAGATACGCAGTATTTT
CDR3: CASSFEGADTQYF

D: -
size: -
J: TRBJ2-2
V: TRBV18
DNA: TGTGCCAGCTCACCAGGACACCAGACCGGGGAGCTGTTTTTT
CDR3: CASSPGHQTGELFF

D: -
size: few
J: TRBJ1-1
V: TRBV7-3
DNA: TGTGCCAGCAGCTTATATCTGTACACTGAAGCTTTCTTT
CDR3: CASSLYLYTEAFF

D: -
size: once
J: TRBJ1-2
V: TRBV19
DNA: TGTGCCAGTAGTATTGACGATGTCTTGGGTGGCTACACCTTC
CDR3: CASSIDDVLGGYTF

D: -
size: many
J: TRBJ1-5
V: TRBV19
DNA: TGTGCCAGTACTACAGGTGCTGGACAGCCCCAGCATTTT
CDR3: CASTTGAGQPQHF

D: TRBD1
size: -
J: TRBJ2-4
V: TRBV5-1
DNA: TGCGCCAGCAGCCCGGGGACAGACAAAAACATTCAGTACTTC
CDR3: CASSPGTDKNIQYF

D: TRBD2
size: -
J: TRBJ2-7
V: TRBV29-1
DNA: TGCAGCGTTGAAATGAGGGGACTAGCGGGAGGAATGTACGAGCAGTACTTC
CDR3: CSVEMRGLAGGMYEQYF

D: -
size: -
J: TRBJ1-1
V: TRBV4-1
DNA: TGCGCCAGCAGCCAGCGGTCATATGGGAACACTGAAGCTTTCTTT
CDR3: CASSQRSYGNTEAFF

D: TRBD2
size: -
J: TRBJ2-1
V: TRBV5-1
DNA: TGCGCCAGCAGGGTTTCGGGAGGGCCTGGGAATGAGCAGTTCTTC
CDR3: CASRVSGGPGNEQFF

D: -
size: -
J: TRBJ2-2
V: TRBV28
DNA: TGTGCCAGCAAGGAGAACACCGGGGAGCTGTTTTTT
CDR3: CASKENTGELFF

D: -
size: -
J: TRBJ2-7
V: TRBV2
DNA: TGTGCCAGCAGTGACGCCACGGGTTATGAGCAGTACTTC
CDR3: CASSDATGYEQYF

D: -
size: -
J: TRBJ1-2
V: TRBV28
DNA: TGTGCCAGCAGTTTGGGGGGACCCACTAACTATGGCTACACCTTC
CDR3: CASSLGGPTNYGYTF

D: TRBD2
size: once
J: TRBJ2-1
V: TRBV7-9
DNA: TGTGCCAGCAGCGGACGAAAGACTAGCGGGAGTATCGACAATGAGCAGTTCTTC
CDR3: CASSGRKTSGSIDNEQFF